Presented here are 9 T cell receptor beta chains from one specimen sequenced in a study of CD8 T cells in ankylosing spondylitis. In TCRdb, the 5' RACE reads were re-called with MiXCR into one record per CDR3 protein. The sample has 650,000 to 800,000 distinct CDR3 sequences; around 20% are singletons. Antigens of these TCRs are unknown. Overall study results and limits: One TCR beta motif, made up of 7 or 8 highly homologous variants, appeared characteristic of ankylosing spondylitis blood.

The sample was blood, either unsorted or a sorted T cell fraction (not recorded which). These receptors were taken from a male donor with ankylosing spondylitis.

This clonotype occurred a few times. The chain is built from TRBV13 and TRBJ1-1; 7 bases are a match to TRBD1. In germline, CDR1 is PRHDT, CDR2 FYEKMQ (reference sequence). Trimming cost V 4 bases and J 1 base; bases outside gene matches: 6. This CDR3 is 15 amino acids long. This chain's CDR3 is CASSSMGQTNTEAFF. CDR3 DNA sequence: TGTGCCAGCAGCTCCATGGGACAGACGAACACTGAAGCTTTCTTT.

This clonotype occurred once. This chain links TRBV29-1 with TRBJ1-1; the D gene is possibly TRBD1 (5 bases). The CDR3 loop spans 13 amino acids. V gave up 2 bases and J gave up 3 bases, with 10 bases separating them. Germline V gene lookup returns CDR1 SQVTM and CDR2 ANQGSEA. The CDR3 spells CSVEWLGDTEAFF. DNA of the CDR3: TGCAGCGTTGAATGGTTAGGGGACACTGAAGCTTTCTTT.

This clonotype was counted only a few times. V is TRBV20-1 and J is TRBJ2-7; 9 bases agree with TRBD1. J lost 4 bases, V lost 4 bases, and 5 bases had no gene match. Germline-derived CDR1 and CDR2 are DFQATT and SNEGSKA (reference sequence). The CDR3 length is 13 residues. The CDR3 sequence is CSAKGQGSYEQYF. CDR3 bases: TGCAGTGCTAAGGGACAGGGATCGTACGAGCAGTACTTC.

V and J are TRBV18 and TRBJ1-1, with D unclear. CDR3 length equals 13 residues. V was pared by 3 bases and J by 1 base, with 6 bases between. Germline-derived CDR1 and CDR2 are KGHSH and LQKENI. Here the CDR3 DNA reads TGTGCCAGCTCACCCCTTTCGAACACTGAAGCTTTCTTT. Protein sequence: CASSPLSNTEAFF.

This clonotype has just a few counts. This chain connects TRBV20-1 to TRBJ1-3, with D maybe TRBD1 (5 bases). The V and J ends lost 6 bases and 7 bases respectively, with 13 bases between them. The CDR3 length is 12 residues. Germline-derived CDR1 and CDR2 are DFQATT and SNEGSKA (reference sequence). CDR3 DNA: TGCAGTGCGGCAGGGACCGATAACACCATATATTTT. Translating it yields CSAAGTDNTIYF.

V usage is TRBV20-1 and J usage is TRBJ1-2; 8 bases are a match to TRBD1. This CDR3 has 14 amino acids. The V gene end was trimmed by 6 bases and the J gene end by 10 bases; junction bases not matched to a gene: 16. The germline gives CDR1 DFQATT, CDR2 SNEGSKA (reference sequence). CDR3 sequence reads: CSAPPGRQGASYTF. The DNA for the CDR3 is TGCAGTGCGCCCCCCGGGAGGCAGGGGGCGTCCTACACCTTC.

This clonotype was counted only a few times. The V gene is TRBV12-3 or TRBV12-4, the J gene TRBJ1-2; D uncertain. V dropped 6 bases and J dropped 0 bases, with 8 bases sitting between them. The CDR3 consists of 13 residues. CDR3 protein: CASRPSANYGYTF. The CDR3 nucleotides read TGTGCCAGCAGACCGAGCGCTAACTATGGCTACACCTTC.

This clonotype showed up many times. The CDR3 spells CSASRGGTEAFF. The CDR3 DNA follows: TGCAGTGCTAGCCGGGGGGGCACTGAAGCTTTCTTT. The rearrangement links TRBV20-1 to TRBJ1-1; TRBD1 might be the D (5 bases). Between the trimmed V and J ends, which lost 3 bases and 4 bases, there was a span of 9 bases. Germline assignment: CDR1 DFQATT and CDR2 SNEGSKA (reference sequence). The CDR3 contains 12 residues.

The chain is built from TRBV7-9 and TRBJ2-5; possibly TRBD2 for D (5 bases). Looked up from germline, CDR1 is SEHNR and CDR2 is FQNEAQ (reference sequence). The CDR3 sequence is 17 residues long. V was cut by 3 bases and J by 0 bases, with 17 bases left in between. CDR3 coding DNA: TGTGCCAGCAGCTTTTCGGGCGGAGGTCGCCACCAAGAGACCCAGTACTTC. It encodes CASSFSGGGRHQETQYF.